The 20 T cell receptor beta chains presented below share a single source sample, sequenced in a study of identical twins. In TCRdb, the 5' RACE reads were re-called with MiXCR into one record per CDR3 protein. The sample has 600,000 to 800,000 distinct CDR3 sequences; 21% are singletons. The same sample was also used in a study of T cells expressing NK-cell markers.

The sequencing sample was made of PBMCs. All receptors derive from a woman aged 18-30 years in good health.

Only a few counts were recorded for this clonotype. The chain carries TRBV20-1 and TRBJ2-1; D is undetermined. V was cut by 3 bases and J by 5 bases, with 8 bases left in between. CDR1 is DFQATT and CDR2 is SNEGSKA in the germline V gene (reference sequence). There are 12 residues in the CDR3. In DNA, the CDR3 is TGCAGTGCTAGGAGAACTAACAATGAGCAGTTCTTC. It encodes CSARRTNNEQFF.

V usage is TRBV6-1 and J usage is TRBJ2-3; 10 bases map to TRBD2. CDR1 and CDR2 (germline): MNHNS, SASEGT. Trimming at V came to 6 bases and at J to 5 bases, leaving 8 bases not matched to a gene. This CDR3 spans 15 amino acids. The CDR3 protein is CASSRAGGHRDTQYF. The CDR3 DNA sequence: TGTGCCAGCAGCCGAGCGGGGGGGCATCGAGATACGCAGTATTTT.

The table lists this clonotype with a few counts. The chain uses TRBV29-1 and TRBJ2-1; 12 bases line up with TRBD1. Germline CDR1 and CDR2: SQVTM and ANQGSEA. The CDR3 has 13 amino acids. J was trimmed by 9 bases and V by 8 bases; bases with no gene match: 8. The CDR3 loop reads CSLVGQGAGEQFF. CDR3 DNA: TGCAGCCTCGTGGGACAGGGGGCGGGTGAGCAGTTCTTC.

The sample holds many counts of this clonotype. This sequence joins TRBV6-5 and TRBJ1-2, with D perhaps TRBD1 (6 bases). The germline V gene has CDR1 MNHEY and CDR2 SVGAGI. CDR3 length: 15 amino acids. Trimming took off 0 bases at V and 8 bases at J, with 16 bases between the two ends. As DNA, the CDR3 is TGTGCCAGCAGTTACTCTCAGGGCAGGGGAACCGGCTACACCTTC. Translated, it gives CASSYSQGRGTGYTF.

This clonotype was seen at least ten times. The chain couples TRBV5-6 to TRBJ2-2, with D perhaps TRBD2 (6 bases). With 4 bases removed from V and 3 bases from J, the gap between germline ends came to 16 bases. CDR1 and CDR2 (germline): SGHDT, YYEEEE. The CDR3 extends over 16 amino acids. The CDR3 sequence: CASSLGLNIDTGELFF. Written as DNA, the CDR3 is TGTGCCAGCAGCCTGGGACTGAACATCGACACCGGGGAGCTGTTTTTT.

The V gene is TRBV5-1, the J gene TRBJ2-1; 12 nucleotides line up with TRBD2. CDR1 and CDR2 from the germline V gene are SGHRS and YFSETQ. The V gene end was trimmed by 3 bases and the J gene end by 8 bases; junction bases not matched to a gene: 6. The CDR3 loop spans 15 amino acids. DNA for the CDR3: TGCGCCAGCAGCTCTAGCGGGGGGGCCGTCCATGAGCAGTTCTTC. It codes for CASSSSGGAVHEQFF. The full variable domain, in which reference TRBV5-1 and TRBJ2-1 provide the parts outside the CDR3, is KAGVTQTPRYLIKTRGQQVTLSCSPISGHRSVSWYQQTPGQGLQFLFEYFSETQRNKGNFPGRFSGRQFSNSRSEMNVSTLELGDSALYLCASSSSGGAVHEQFFGPGTRLTVL.

This clonotype was recorded a few times. The rearrangement links TRBV21-1 to TRBJ2-7. TRBV21-1 is a pseudogene segment. This CDR3 region has 16 residues. CDR3 sequence (DNA): TGTGCCAGCAGCAAAGCGCTTTGCCAGCCTCCCTACGAGCAGTACTTC. This gives the protein CASSKALCQPPYEQYF.

This clonotype was recorded a few times. This sequence joins TRBV12-3 or TRBV12-4 and TRBJ1-1, with TRBD1 as a possible D gene (5 bases). V lost 5 bases to trimming and J lost 0 bases, with 13 bases between them. The CDR3 consists of 15 residues. CDR3 sequence (DNA): TGTGCCAGCAGTCAACCGACAGCTATGAACACTGAAGCTTTCTTT. This gives the protein CASSQPTAMNTEAFF.

J is TRBJ2-7 and V is TRBV7-9; D is undetermined. Trimming cost V 1 base and J 9 bases, with 10 bases left between them. The CDR3 contains 12 residues. Per germline, CDR1 SEHNR and CDR2 FQNEAQ (reference sequence). CDR3 loop: CASSLGDVGQYF. In DNA form, the CDR3 reads TGTGCCAGCAGCTTAGGGGATGTCGGGCAGTACTTC.

This chain links TRBV15 with TRBJ2-1; D not certain. The CDR3 is 16 residues long. From germline, CDR1 is LNHNV and CDR2 YYDKDF (reference sequence). The germline V and J ends were trimmed by 1 base and 6 bases, with 16 bases remaining between them. This chain's CDR3 is CATSRGGSLGFNEQFF. The CDR3 DNA is TGTGCCACCAGCAGAGGCGGTTCTTTAGGTTTCAATGAGCAGTTCTTC.

This clonotype was detected a few times. The J gene is TRBJ1-2, the V gene TRBV7-2, with TRBD1 as a possible D gene (5 bases). The CDR3 consists of 14 residues. Germline CDR1 and CDR2: SGHTA and FQGNSA. Trimming left V 6 bases short and J 4 bases short, with 15 bases between. CDR3 protein: CASRGGTDSYGYTF. CDR3 DNA: TGTGCCAGCAGAGGAGGGACCGACTCCTATGGCTACACCTTC.

The V gene is TRBV18, the J gene TRBJ2-1; D not resolved. This CDR3 comprises 13 residues. CDR1 KGHSH and CDR2 LQKENI come from the germline V gene. Trimming pared 2 bases from V and 10 bases from J, leaving 12 bases between. The CDR3 sequence is CASSPFGPGEQFF. In DNA, the CDR3 is TGTGCCAGCTCACCATTCGGACCGGGCGAGCAGTTCTTC.

This clonotype was seen only a few times. This rearrangement joins TRBV7-9 to TRBJ2-5; D not resolved. V gave up 5 bases and J gave up 7 bases, with 11 bases separating them. Germline V lookup: CDR1 SEHNR, CDR2 FQNEAQ (reference sequence). This CDR3 has 12 amino acids. CDR3 DNA sequence: TGTGCCAGCAGCGCAAGTCATGGGACCCAGTACTTC. Protein sequence: CASSASHGTQYF.

This clonotype was detected a few times. The gene calls are TRBV20-1 and TRBJ2-7; 8 bases align to TRBD2. Germline V lookup: CDR1 DFQATT, CDR2 SNEGSKA (reference sequence). There are 12 residues in the CDR3. J was trimmed by 7 bases and V by 6 bases; bases with no gene match: 8. CDR3 residues: CSAEISGEEQYF. CDR3 DNA sequence: TGCAGTGCCGAGATTAGCGGGGAAGAGCAGTACTTC.

The CDR3 coding sequence is TGTGCCAGCAGTGACCCTGGGGCCGGACGGTACAATGAGCAGTTCTTC. Translated: CASSDPGAGRYNEQFF. The chain uses TRBV2 and TRBJ2-1, with a tentative D call TRBD1 (5 bases). V was shortened by 3 bases and J by 4 bases, with 16 bases between the two germline ends. The CDR3 is 16 residues long. CDR1 and CDR2 (germline): SNHLY, FYNNEI.

This clonotype was counted only a few times. The chain joins TRBV9 to TRBJ2-1; 14 nucleotides match TRBD2. This CDR3 has 17 amino acids. Unmatched junction bases numbered 8, after V lost 2 bases and J lost 7 bases. Looked up from germline, CDR1 is SGDLS and CDR2 is YYNGEE. CDR3 sequence: CASSVGPGTSGRNEQFF. In DNA, the CDR3 is TGTGCCAGCAGCGTGGGACCCGGGACTAGCGGGAGAAATGAGCAGTTCTTC.

The chain joins TRBV6-2 or TRBV6-3 to TRBJ2-6; 9 positions match TRBD1. The CDR3 contains 17 residues. Germline trimming cut 6 bases from V and 0 bases from J; bases unmatched to any gene: 6. Germline-derived CDR1 and CDR2 are MNHEY and SVGEGT. The CDR3 coding sequence is TGTGCCAGCAGACCGGGACAGGGATTCTCTGGGGCCAACGTCCTGACTTTC. Its translation is CASRPGQGFSGANVLTF.

The chain recombines TRBV12-3 or TRBV12-4 with TRBJ2-1, with D perhaps matching TRBD2 (5 bases). The V gene lost 3 bases and the J gene lost 1 base, with 13 bases spanning the gap. The CDR3 has 16 residues. The CDR3 DNA reads as TGTGCCAGCAGTTTCCCGGGTGAGCGGTCCTACAATGAGCAGTTCTTC. Protein: CASSFPGERSYNEQFF.

The chain combines TRBV18 with TRBJ1-1; TRBD1 agrees at 7 bases. Germline lookup yields CDR1 KGHSH and CDR2 LQKENI. The CDR3 is 12 residues long. V shed 6 bases, J shed 7 bases, and the junction held 5 bases outside the gene matches. The CDR3 loop is CASSGDRVEAFF. The DNA for the CDR3 is TGTGCCAGCTCCGGCGACAGGGTTGAAGCTTTCTTT.

The gene calls are TRBV18 and TRBJ2-1; D is possibly TRBD1 (5 bases). The CDR3 consists of 12 residues. V was trimmed by 5 bases and J by 9 bases, leaving 11 bases between them. The germline gives CDR1 KGHSH, CDR2 LQKENI. The DNA for the CDR3 is TGTGCCAGCTCAGTCTCAGGGCCTGAGCAGTTCTTC. Its translation: CASSVSGPEQFF.